The 30 T cell receptor beta chains presented below share a single source sample, sequenced in a study of cytomegalovirus exposure and HLA in healthy donors (dated by TCRdb to the late 2010s). Libraries came from the immunoSEQ multiplex PCR assay. For the multiplex PCR, a mixture combining 60 forward primers for TCR Vbeta segments and 13 reverse primers for TCR Jbeta segments was used. Not all clones reach the TCRdb copy of this immuneACCESS table, which keeps in-frame sequences only. Checked studies attribute under half of the gap to unresolved V genes and leave the rest unexplained. For this sample there are around 120,000 clones; 75% to 85% appear just once. More than 1.5% of the sample belongs to the ten largest clones. Sequencing used PBMCs. The receptors derive from a man aged 18 to 29 in good health and CMV-seronegative.

The genes are TRBV9 and TRBJ2-3, with 11 nucleotides matching TRBD2. The CDR3 runs 17 residues. Germline-derived CDR1 and CDR2 are SGDLS and YYNGEE. Germline trimming cut 3 bases from V and 3 bases from J; bases unmatched to any gene: 9. In DNA, the CDR3 is TGTGCCAGCAGCGGACCCGGGACTAGCGGCACAACAGATACGCAGTATTTT. Translation gives CASSGPGTSGTTDTQYF.

The chain joins TRBV5-4 to TRBJ1-4, with unresolved D. The CDR3 covers 12 residues. V gave up 6 bases and J gave up 12 bases, with 15 bases separating them. Germline V gene data show CDR1 as SGHNT and CDR2 as YYREEE (reference sequence). The DNA for the CDR3 is TGTGCCAGCAACCATCCGACCGGAGAACTGTTTTTT. It yields the protein CASNHPTGELFF.

V and J are TRBV7-3 and TRBJ2-2, with 7 bases that match TRBD2. This CDR3 contains 14 residues. With 6 bases clipped from V and 6 bases from J, the junction kept 7 bases outside the gene matches. Germline CDR1 and CDR2: SGHTA and FQGTGA. As DNA, the CDR3 is TGTGCCAGCAGTCGGGACCGGGGGGCCGGGGAGCTGTTTTTT. As protein: CASSRDRGAGELFF.

This chain uses TRBV19 with TRBJ1-5, with D tentatively TRBD1 (6 bases). Trimming removed 1 base at V and 0 bases at J, with 13 bases between. The V gene's germline CDR1 is LNHDA and CDR2 SQIVND (reference sequence). The CDR3 sequence is 17 residues long. CDR3: CASSIGDTTYSNQPQHF. The DNA of the CDR3 is TGTGCCAGTAGTATAGGGGACACCACTTATAGCAATCAGCCCCAGCATTTT.

The genes are TRBV28 and TRBJ2-7, with 11 bases aligning to TRBD2. From germline, CDR1 is MDHEN and CDR2 SYDVKM. The length of the CDR3 is 15 residues. The ends lost 2 bases at V and 6 bases at J; junction bases unmatched: 6. The CDR3 DNA follows: TGTGCCAGCAGTTTACCACTAGCGGGGGCTGGCGAGCAGTACTTC. Translating it yields CASSLPLAGAGEQYF.

The rearrangement links TRBV7-6 to TRBJ1-4; a weak D match, TRBD1 (5 bases). The V end was cut by 3 bases, the J end by 4 bases, with 9 bases between. This CDR3 contains 14 residues. Germline CDR1 SGHVS, CDR2 FNYEAQ. The chain's CDR3 is CASSLGQGNEKLFF. The CDR3 DNA sequence: TGTGCCAGCAGCTTGGGCCAGGGTAATGAAAAACTGTTTTTT.

This clone was seen a handful of times. Written as DNA, the CDR3 is TGCGCCAGCAGCTTGAATTCGGACACTGAAGCTTTCTTT. This sequence encodes CASSLNSDTEAFF. J is TRBJ1-1 and V is TRBV5-1; D is unresolved. Trimming took 1 base from V and 3 from J, leaving 7 bases between them. This CDR3 has 13 amino acids. The V gene's germline CDR1 is SGHRS and CDR2 YFSETQ. Based on the CDR3 plus reference TRBV5-1 and TRBJ1-1, the full variable domain is KAGVTQTPRYLIKTRGQQVTLSCSPISGHRSVSWYQQTPGQGLQFLFEYFSETQRNKGNFPGRFSGRQFSNSRSEMNVSTLELGDSALYLCASSLNSDTEAFFGQGTRLTVV.

The rearrangement uses TRBV6-4 and TRBJ2-5; D may be TRBD2 (5 bases). Per germline, CDR1 MRHNA and CDR2 SNTAGT. The CDR3 spans 14 residues. With 9 bases removed from V and 0 bases from J, the gap between germline ends came to 14 bases. CDR3 in DNA: TGTGCCAGAGCGGAAAGGTGGTACCAAGAGACCCAGTACTTC. Translated, it gives CARAERWYQETQYF.

The chain carries TRBV7-8 and TRBJ1-4; D not certain. V lost 3 bases, J lost 0 bases, and 5 bases lay in between. CDR3 length equals 14 residues. Germline values: CDR1 SGHVS, CDR2 FQNEAQ. For the CDR3, the DNA is TGTGCCAGCAGCTTGCAGGCAACTAATGAAAAACTGTTTTTT. Encoded protein: CASSLQATNEKLFF.

The genes are TRBV5-5 and TRBJ2-1; 11 bases fit TRBD2. From germline, CDR1 is SGHKS and CDR2 YYEKEE (reference sequence). V dropped 7 bases and J dropped 9; count of bases not matched to a gene: 12. This CDR3 spans 15 amino acids. CDR3 nucleotides: TGTGCCAGCGGGGGGGAACTAGCGGGAGACGGTGAGCAGTTCTTC. It codes for CASGGELAGDGEQFF.

The rearrangement links TRBV29-1 to TRBJ2-3; the match to TRBD2 covers 9 bases. The length of the CDR3 is 16 residues. Germline V gene lookup returns CDR1 SQVTM and CDR2 ANQGSEA. J lost 3 bases, V lost 5 bases, and 12 bases had no gene match. Written as DNA, the CDR3 is TGCAGCGTTTTTTCCCTGGGACTAGCTGTGACAGATACGCAGTATTTT. Protein product: CSVFSLGLAVTDTQYF.

The chain employs TRBV14 and TRBJ2-6, with 8 bases identical to TRBD1. Germline CDR1 reads SGHDN; CDR2 reads FVKESK. The V gene end was trimmed by 0 bases and the J gene end by 2 bases; junction bases not matched to a gene: 3. This CDR3 region has 17 residues. The CDR3 sequence is CASSQDLTGAGANVLTF. The CDR3 nucleotides are TGTGCCAGCAGCCAAGACCTGACAGGGGCTGGGGCCAACGTCCTGACTTTC. The entire variable domain, with the rest obtained from reference TRBV14 and TRBJ2-6, is as follows: EAGVTQFPSHSVIEKGQTVTLRCDPISGHDNLYWYRRVMGKEIKFLLHFVKESKQDESGMPNNRFLAERTGGTYSTLKVQPAELEDSGVYFCASSQDLTGAGANVLTFGAGSRLTVL.

In DNA form, the CDR3 reads TGTGCCAGTAGTATTTTTGCAGGTCCCTACAATGAGCAGTTCTTC. Amino acids: CASSIFAGPYNEQFF. This chain connects TRBV19 to TRBJ2-1; no firm D call. The CDR3 covers 15 residues. The germline V gene encodes CDR1 LNHDA and CDR2 SQIVND (reference sequence). V lost 3 bases, J lost 2 bases, and 11 bases lay in between.

This clone was seen a single time. The CDR3 sequence is CASSLGGTGGSTCGYTF. As DNA, the CDR3 is TGTGCCAGCAGTTTGGGGGGAACAGGGGGGAGTACCTGTGGCTACACCTTC. The chain carries TRBV28 and TRBJ1-2; 8 bases match TRBD1. Losses at the gene ends were 3 bases for V and 7 bases for J; bases not matched to a gene: 16. The germline V gene encodes CDR1 MDHEN and CDR2 SYDVKM. This CDR3 region has 17 residues.

V gene TRBV9 combines with J gene TRBJ2-1; TRBD2 matches at 7 bases. Germline lookup yields CDR1 SGDLS and CDR2 YYNGEE. The CDR3 spans 15 residues. V shed 1 base, J shed 10 bases, and the junction held 11 bases outside the gene matches. The CDR3 reads CASSVFGRYNGEQFF. CDR3 bases: TGTGCCAGCAGCGTATTCGGGAGGTACAATGGGGAGCAGTTCTTC.

The chain combines TRBV7-3 with TRBJ2-1; TRBD2 is a possible D gene (5 bases). The CDR3 is 12 amino acids. Germline loops: CDR1 SGHTA, CDR2 FQGTGA. V lost 5 bases and J 10 bases, leaving 12 bases between the germline ends. For the CDR3, the DNA is TGTGCCAGCAGCGAGGGAGCGGCAGAGCAGTTCTTC. As protein: CASSEGAAEQFF.

This chain connects TRBV5-1 to TRBJ1-3; 7 bases map to TRBD1. Germline lookup yields CDR1 SGHRS and CDR2 YFSETQ. The J segment lost 5 bases and the V segment lost 4 bases, leaving 27 bases of the junction unmatched. This CDR3 comprises 21 residues. The CDR3 sequence: CASSEYGQAISYGFGRNTIYF. The DNA for the CDR3 is TGCGCCAGCAGCGAATACGGACAGGCCATATCTTATGGATTTGGGCGAAACACCATATATTTT.

The chain couples TRBV2 to TRBJ1-5, with D possibly being TRBD1 (5 bases). CDR1 and CDR2 from the germline V gene are SNHLY and FYNNEI. V was pared by 7 bases and J by 6 bases, with 16 bases between. The CDR3 has 14 amino acids. CDR3 DNA sequence: TGTGCCAGCACCTGGGGGGAGGGCTTTCAGCCCCAGCATTTT. Protein sequence: CASTWGEGFQPQHF.

The V and J genes are TRBV7-8 and TRBJ2-5; D perhaps matches TRBD1 (7 bases). In germline, CDR1 is SGHVS, CDR2 FQNEAQ. The CDR3 totals 14 residues. V lost 3 bases, J lost 5 bases, and 13 bases lay in between. The chain's CDR3 is CASSLQTGRETQYF. CDR3 bases: TGTGCCAGCAGCTTGCAGACAGGGAGGGAGACCCAGTACTTC.

The chain employs TRBV5-4 and TRBJ2-1, with 7 bases that match TRBD1. Germline V gene lookup returns CDR1 SGHNT and CDR2 YYREEE (reference sequence). This CDR3 is 15 amino acids long. V lost 4 bases and J lost 4; bases outside the gene matches: 8. CDR3 protein: CASSRGQEGYNEQFF. The CDR3, as DNA: TGTGCCAGCAGCCGTGGACAGGAAGGGTACAATGAGCAGTTCTTC.

Regarding this clone: This is likely a read error, given that the CDR3 carries no conserved phenylalanine or tryptophan at its end. The chain joins TRBV7-9 to TRBJ1-6, with D perhaps TRBD1 (6 bases). Germline CDR1 is SEHNR and CDR2 is FQNEAQ (reference sequence). V lost 5 bases and J lost 13, with 15 bases in between. This CDR3 spans 13 amino acids. The CDR3 region has the DNA TGTGCCAGCAGCCCCCAACCGGACAGCCCCCTCCACCTT. Its translation: CASSPQPDSPLHL.

The chain carries TRBV5-6 and TRBJ2-5; D perhaps matches TRBD2 (6 bases). Germline assignment: CDR1 SGHDT and CDR2 YYEEEE. The germline V and J ends were trimmed by 0 bases and 5 bases, with 11 bases remaining between them. The length of the CDR3 is 14 residues. The CDR3 region is CASSLAGGPETQYF. CDR3 nucleotides: TGTGCCAGCAGCTTGGCCGGGGGTCCCGAGACCCAGTACTTC.

The chain employs TRBV27 and TRBJ1-2; TRBD1 agrees at 8 bases. Trimming at V came to 3 bases and at J to 4 bases, leaving 10 bases not matched to a gene. The CDR3 sequence is 16 residues long. Looked up from germline, CDR1 is MNHEY and CDR2 is SMNVEV (reference sequence). CDR3 protein: CASSFRGREPVYGYTF. The CDR3 nucleotides read TGTGCCAGCAGTTTCAGGGGGCGCGAGCCTGTCTATGGCTACACCTTC.

The chain carries TRBV9 and TRBJ2-6; possibly TRBD1 for D (6 bases). In germline, CDR1 is SGDLS, CDR2 YYNGEE. Trimming pared 4 bases from V and 4 bases from J, leaving 12 bases between. CDR3 length: 15 amino acids. CDR3: CASSFTGTGANVLTF. CDR3 sequence (DNA): TGTGCCAGCAGCTTCACAGGGACCGGGGCCAACGTCCTGACTTTC. The full variable domain, its missing parts supplied by reference TRBV9 and TRBJ2-6, is DSGVTQTPKHLITATGQRVTLRCSPRSGDLSVYWYQQSLDQGLQFLIQYYNGEERAKGNILERFSAQQFPDLHSELNLSSLELGDSALYFCASSFTGTGANVLTFGAGSRLTVL.

The chain combines TRBV7-8 with TRBJ2-1; D remains ambiguous. The CDR3 is made up of 14 amino acids. Germline lookup yields CDR1 SGHVS and CDR2 FQNEAQ. V was clipped by 5 bases and J by 3 bases, with 11 bases between them. CDR3 loop: CASSPTALYNEQFF. The CDR3 DNA is TGTGCCAGCAGCCCCACCGCGCTCTACAATGAGCAGTTCTTC.

This sequence joins TRBV9 and TRBJ2-1, with 12 bases matching TRBD2. Trimming cost V 4 bases and J 5 bases; bases outside gene matches: 7. CDR1 and CDR2 (germline): SGDLS, YYNGEE. The length of the CDR3 is 16 residues. In DNA, the CDR3 is TGTGCCAGCAGCCTAAGGACTAGCGGGGCCAACAATGAGCAGTTCTTC. This translates into CASSLRTSGANNEQFF.

The V gene is TRBV28, the J gene TRBJ1-4, with 9 bases matching TRBD1. Trimming cost V 3 bases and J 5 bases; bases outside gene matches: 1. CDR1 and CDR2 (germline): MDHEN, SYDVKM. This CDR3 is 14 amino acids long. The CDR3, as DNA: TGTGCCAGCAGTTTTACAGGGGGCAATGAAAAACTGTTTTTT. Translation gives CASSFTGGNEKLFF.

This rearrangement joins TRBV6-5 to TRBJ2-7; 7 positions match TRBD1. Trimming removed 6 bases from V and 4 bases from J; junction bases left unmatched: 6. There are 13 residues in the CDR3. From germline, CDR1 is MNHEY and CDR2 SVGAGI. The CDR3 loop reads CASRHGTEYEQYV. The CDR3 DNA follows: TGTGCCAGCAGACACGGGACAGAATACGAGCAGTACGTC.

The J gene is TRBJ1-1, the V gene TRBV13; the D gene is possibly TRBD1 (6 bases). V lost 2 bases and J 11 bases, leaving 18 bases between the germline ends. This CDR3 comprises 14 residues. Germline V CDR1 and CDR2: PRHDT, FYEKMQ (reference sequence). The CDR3 reads CASSLKAGGPSAFF. In DNA form, the CDR3 reads TGTGCCAGCAGCTTAAAAGCTGGGGGCCCGAGCGCTTTCTTT.

The chain links TRBV18 to TRBJ1-4; TRBD1 matches at 10 bases. J gave up 7 bases and V 1 base, and 9 bases lay outside the gene matches. Germline CDR1 and CDR2: KGHSH and LQKENI. CDR3 length: 17 residues. The CDR3 nucleotides are TGTGCCAGCTCACCACTTGATCCGGGACAGGGGAGTGAAAAACTGTTTTTT. Amino acid sequence: CASSPLDPGQGSEKLFF.